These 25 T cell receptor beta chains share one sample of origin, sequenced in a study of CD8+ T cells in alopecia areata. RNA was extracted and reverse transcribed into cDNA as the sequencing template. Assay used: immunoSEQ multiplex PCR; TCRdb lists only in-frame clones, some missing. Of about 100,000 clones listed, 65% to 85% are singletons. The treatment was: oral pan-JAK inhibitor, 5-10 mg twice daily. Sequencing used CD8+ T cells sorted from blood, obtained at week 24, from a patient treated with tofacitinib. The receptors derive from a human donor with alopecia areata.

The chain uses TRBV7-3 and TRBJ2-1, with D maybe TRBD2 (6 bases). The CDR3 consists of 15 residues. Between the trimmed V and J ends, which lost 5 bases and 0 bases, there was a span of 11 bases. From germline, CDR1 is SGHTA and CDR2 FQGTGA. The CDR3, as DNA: TGTGCCAGCAGCGACGGGAGCAGCTCCTACAATGAGCAGTTCTTC. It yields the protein CASSDGSSSYNEQFF.

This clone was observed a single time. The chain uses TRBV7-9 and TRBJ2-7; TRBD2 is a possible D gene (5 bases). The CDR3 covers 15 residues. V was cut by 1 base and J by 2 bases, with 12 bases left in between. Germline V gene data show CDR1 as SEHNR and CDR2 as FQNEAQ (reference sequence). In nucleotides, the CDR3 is TGTGCCAGCAGCTTAGGGGAACGGGGTACCTACGAGCAGTACTTC. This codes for CASSLGERGTYEQYF.

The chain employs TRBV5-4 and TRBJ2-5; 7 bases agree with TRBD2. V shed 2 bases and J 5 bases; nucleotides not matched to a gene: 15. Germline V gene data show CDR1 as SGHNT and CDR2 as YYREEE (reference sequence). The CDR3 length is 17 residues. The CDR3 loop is CASSFVAMRGNRETQYF. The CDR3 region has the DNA TGTGCCAGCAGCTTCGTGGCAATGCGGGGGAATCGGGAGACCCAGTACTTC.

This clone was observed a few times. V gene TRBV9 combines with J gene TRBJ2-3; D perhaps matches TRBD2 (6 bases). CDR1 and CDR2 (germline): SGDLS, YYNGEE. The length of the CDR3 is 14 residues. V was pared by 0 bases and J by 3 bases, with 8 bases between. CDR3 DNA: TGTGCCAGCAGCGTAGATCGGGAGACAGATACGCAGTATTTT. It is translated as CASSVDRETDTQYF.

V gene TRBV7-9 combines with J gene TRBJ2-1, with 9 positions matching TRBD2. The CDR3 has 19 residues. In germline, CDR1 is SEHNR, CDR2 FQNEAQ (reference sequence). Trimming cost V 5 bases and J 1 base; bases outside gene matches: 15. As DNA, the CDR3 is TGTGCCAGCAGCGGGGCAGGCGGGGGGGCCCGACATTCCTACAATGAGCAGTTCTTC. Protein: CASSGAGGGARHSYNEQFF.

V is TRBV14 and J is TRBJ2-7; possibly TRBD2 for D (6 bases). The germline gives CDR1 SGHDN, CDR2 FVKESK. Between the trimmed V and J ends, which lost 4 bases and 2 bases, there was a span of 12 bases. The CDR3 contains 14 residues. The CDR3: CASSPGLKAYEQYF. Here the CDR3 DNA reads TGTGCCAGCAGCCCAGGACTAAAGGCCTACGAGCAGTACTTC.

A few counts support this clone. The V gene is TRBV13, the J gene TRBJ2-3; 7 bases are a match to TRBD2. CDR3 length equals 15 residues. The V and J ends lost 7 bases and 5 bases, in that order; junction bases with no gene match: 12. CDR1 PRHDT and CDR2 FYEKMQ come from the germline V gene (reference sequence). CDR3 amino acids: CASTPGSGAGDTQYF. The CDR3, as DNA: TGTGCCAGCACCCCTGGGAGCGGGGCTGGAGATACGCAGTATTTT.

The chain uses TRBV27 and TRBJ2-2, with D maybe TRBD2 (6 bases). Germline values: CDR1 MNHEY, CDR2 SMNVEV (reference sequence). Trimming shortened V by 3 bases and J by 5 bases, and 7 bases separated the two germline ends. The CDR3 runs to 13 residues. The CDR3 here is CASSFGGTGELFF. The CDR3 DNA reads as TGTGCCAGCAGTTTCGGGGGAACCGGGGAGCTGTTTTTT.

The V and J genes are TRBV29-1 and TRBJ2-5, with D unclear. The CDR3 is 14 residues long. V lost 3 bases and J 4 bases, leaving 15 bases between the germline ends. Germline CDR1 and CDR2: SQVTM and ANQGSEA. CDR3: CSVDPLWGGETQYF. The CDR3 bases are TGCAGCGTTGATCCTCTCTGGGGTGGAGAGACCCAGTACTTC.

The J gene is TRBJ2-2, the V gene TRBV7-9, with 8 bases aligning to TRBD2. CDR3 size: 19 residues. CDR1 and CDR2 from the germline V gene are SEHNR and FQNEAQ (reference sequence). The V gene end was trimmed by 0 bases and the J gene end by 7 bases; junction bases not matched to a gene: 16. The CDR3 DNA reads TGTGCCAGCAGCTTAGCGGATGATGGACTAGCATGGGGAGGCGGGGAGCTGTTTTTT. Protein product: CASSLADDGLAWGGGELFF.

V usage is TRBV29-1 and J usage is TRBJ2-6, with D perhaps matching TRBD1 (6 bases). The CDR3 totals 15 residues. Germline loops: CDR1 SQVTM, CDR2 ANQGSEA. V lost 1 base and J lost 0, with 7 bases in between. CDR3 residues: CSVEGTASGANVLTF. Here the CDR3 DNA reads TGCAGCGTTGAAGGGACAGCCTCTGGGGCCAACGTCCTGACTTTC.

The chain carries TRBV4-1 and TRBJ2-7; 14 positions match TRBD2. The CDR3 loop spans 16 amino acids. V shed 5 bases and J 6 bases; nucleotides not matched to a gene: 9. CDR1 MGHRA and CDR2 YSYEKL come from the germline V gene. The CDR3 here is CASSAPTSGGAGEQYF. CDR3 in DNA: TGCGCCAGCAGCGCACCGACTAGCGGGGGGGCCGGCGAGCAGTACTTC.

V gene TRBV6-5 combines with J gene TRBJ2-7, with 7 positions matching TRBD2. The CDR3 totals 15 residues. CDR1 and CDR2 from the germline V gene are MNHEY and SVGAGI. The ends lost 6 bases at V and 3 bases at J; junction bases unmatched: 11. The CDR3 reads CASSALRGSIYEQYF. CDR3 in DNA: TGTGCCAGCAGCGCTTTGCGGGGGTCGATCTACGAGCAGTACTTC.

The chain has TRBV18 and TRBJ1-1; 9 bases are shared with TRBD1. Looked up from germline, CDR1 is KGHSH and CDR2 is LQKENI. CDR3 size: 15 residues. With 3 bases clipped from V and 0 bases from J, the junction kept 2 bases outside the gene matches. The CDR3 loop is CASSPGTGLNTEAFF. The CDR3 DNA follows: TGTGCCAGCTCACCCGGGACAGGGTTGAACACTGAAGCTTTCTTT.

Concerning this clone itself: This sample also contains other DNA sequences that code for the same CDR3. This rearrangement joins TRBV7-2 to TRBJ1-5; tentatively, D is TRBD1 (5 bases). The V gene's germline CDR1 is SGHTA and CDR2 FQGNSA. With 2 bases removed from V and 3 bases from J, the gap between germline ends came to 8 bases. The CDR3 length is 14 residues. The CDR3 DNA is TGTGCCAGCAGCTTAACAGGTATCAATCAGCCCCAGCATTTT. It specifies CASSLTGINQPQHF.

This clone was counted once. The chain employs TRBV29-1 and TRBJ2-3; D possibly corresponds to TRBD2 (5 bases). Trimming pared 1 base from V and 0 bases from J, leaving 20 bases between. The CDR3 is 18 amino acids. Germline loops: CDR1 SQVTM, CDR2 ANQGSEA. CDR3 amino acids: CSVEGPADSLPSTDTQYF. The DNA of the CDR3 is TGCAGCGTTGAAGGTCCCGCGGACTCCCTCCCGAGCACAGATACGCAGTATTTT.

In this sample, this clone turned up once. The CDR3 DNA is TGTGCCAGCAGTCAGACAGGGACTGAAGCTTTCTTT. It translates to CASSQTGTEAFF. V gene TRBV27 combines with J gene TRBJ1-1, with 7 bases fitting TRBD1. This CDR3 is built from 12 residues. V trimming: 5 bases; J trimming: 5 bases; junction bases outside the gene matches: 2. Germline values: CDR1 MNHEY, CDR2 SMNVEV (reference sequence).

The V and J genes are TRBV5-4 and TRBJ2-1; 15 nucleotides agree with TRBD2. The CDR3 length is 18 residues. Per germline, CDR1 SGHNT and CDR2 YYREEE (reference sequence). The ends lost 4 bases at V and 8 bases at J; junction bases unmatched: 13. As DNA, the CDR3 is TGTGCCAGCAGCAAGGGACTAGCGGGGGGCACCGAGAGATATGAGCAGTTCTTC. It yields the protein CASSKGLAGGTERYEQFF.

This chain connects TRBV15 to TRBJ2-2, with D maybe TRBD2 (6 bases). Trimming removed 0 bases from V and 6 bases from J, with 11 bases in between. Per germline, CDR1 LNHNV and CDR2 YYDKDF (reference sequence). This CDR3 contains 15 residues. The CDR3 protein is CATSRDRRGPGELFF. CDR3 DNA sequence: TGTGCCACCAGCAGAGATCGGCGGGGCCCCGGGGAGCTGTTTTTT. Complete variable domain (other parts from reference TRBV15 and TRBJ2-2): DAMVIQNPRYQVTQFGKPVTLSCSQTLNHNVMYWYQQKSSQAPKLLFHYYDKDFNNEADTPDNFQSRRPNTSFCFLDIRSPGLGDTAMYLCATSRDRRGPGELFFGEGSRLTVL.

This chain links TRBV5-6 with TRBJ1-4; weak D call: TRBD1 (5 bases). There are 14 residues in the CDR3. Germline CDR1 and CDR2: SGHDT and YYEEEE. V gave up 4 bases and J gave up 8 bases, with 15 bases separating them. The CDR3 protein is CASSPGGFSEKLFF. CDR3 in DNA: TGTGCCAGCAGCCCCGGGGGTTTCAGCGAAAAACTGTTTTTT. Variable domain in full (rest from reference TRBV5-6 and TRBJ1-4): DAGVTQSPTHLIKTRGQQVTLRCSPKSGHDTVSWYQQALGQGPQFIFQYYEEEERQRGNFPDRFSGHQFPNYSSELNVNALLLGDSALYLCASSPGGFSEKLFFGSGTQLSVL.

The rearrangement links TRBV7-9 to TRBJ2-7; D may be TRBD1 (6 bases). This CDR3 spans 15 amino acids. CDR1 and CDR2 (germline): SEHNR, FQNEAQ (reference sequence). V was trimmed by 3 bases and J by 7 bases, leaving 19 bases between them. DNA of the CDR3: TGTGCCAGCAGCTTGGTGCGACAGGAACCCTGGGAGCAGTACTTC. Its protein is CASSLVRQEPWEQYF.

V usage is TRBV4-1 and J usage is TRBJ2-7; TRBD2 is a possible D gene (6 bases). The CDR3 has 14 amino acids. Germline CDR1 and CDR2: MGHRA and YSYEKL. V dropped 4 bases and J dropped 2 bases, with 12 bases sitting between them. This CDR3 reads CASSPNSGAYEQYF. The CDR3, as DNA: TGCGCCAGCAGCCCCAATAGCGGCGCCTACGAGCAGTACTTC.

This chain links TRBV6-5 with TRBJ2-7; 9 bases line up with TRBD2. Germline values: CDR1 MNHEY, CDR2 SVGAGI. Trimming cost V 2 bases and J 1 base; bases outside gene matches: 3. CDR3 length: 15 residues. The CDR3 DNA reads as TGTGCCAGCAGTTACGCTAGCGGGGTTTCCTACGAGCAGTACTTC. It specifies CASSYASGVSYEQYF.

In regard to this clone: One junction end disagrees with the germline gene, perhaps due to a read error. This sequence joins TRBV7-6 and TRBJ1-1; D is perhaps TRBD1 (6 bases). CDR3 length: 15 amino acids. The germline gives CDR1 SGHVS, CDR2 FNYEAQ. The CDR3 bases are TGTGCCAGCACCTTAACGACAGGATTCGACACTGAAGCTTTCTTT. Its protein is CASTLTTGFDTEAFF.

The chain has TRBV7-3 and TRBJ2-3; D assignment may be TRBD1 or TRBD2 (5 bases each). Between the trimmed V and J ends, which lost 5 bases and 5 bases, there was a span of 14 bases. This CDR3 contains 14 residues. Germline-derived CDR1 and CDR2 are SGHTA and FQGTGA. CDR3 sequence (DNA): TGTGCCAGCAGCCAGATCCAGGGAGAAGATACGCAGTATTTT. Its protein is CASSQIQGEDTQYF.